This paragraph reports one T cell receptor beta chain. Antigen unknown. CDR3 size: 17 residues. Germline CDR1 LGHNA, CDR2 YSLEER. This sample is part of a study of CXCR3-negative and CXCR3-positive naive CD8 T cells. Study outcomes and limitations: More hydrophobic TRB CDR3s occurred in CXCR3-positive than in CXCR3-negative naive cells.

The study made its TRB cDNA libraries by 5' RACE, adding UMI labels. TCRdb processed the 5' RACE reads again and assigns one entry to each CDR3 protein, with no DNA. The sample table sets out under 70,000 distinct CDR3 sequences. CD8+ T cell subsets were each sorted in triplicate, approximately 270,000 cells apiece. Those CD8+ T cells considered naive were CD45RO-CCR7+CD27+CD95-. This receptor was obtained from a human donor in good health. Some clones in this sample may be carry-over from other donors' samples. The rearrangement joins TRBV4-3 to TRBJ2-7; the D call from TCRdb, TRBD2, cannot be confirmed without DNA. The material sequenced was naive CXCR3+ CD8+ T cells from blood. Subset of the sample: CD45RO-CCR7+CD27+CD95- naive CD8+ T cells expressing CXCR3 (TNR3+). The CDR3 loop reads CASSQAWSGLQSYEQYF.